A single sample gave rise to the 4 T cell receptor beta chains below, sequenced in a study of sequential checkpoint blockade in melanoma. Noted treatment: randomized to nivolumab then ipilimumab (arm A) or the reverse (arm B). Some clones are missing from TCRdb's copy, which holds only in-frame ones; the method was immunoSEQ multiplex PCR. The data show 31,000 or so clones, less than 90% seen once. The starting material was CD8+ T cells sorted from blood (inferred from file names), obtained from a patient given nivolumab and ipilimumab in sequence. The receptors shown here come from a human donor with melanoma.

The chain combines TRBV27 with TRBJ2-7, with 9 bases lining up with TRBD1. Trimming removed 5 bases from V and 6 bases from J; junction bases left unmatched: 5. The CDR3 sequence is 13 residues long. Looked up from germline, CDR1 is MNHEY and CDR2 is SMNVEV (reference sequence). This CDR3 reads CASSPGTGIEQYF. CDR3 in DNA: TGTGCCAGCAGTCCCGGGACAGGGATCGAGCAGTACTTC.

This chain's CDR3 is CASSDTGGYNSPLHF. The DNA for the CDR3 is TGTGCCAGCAGTGACACAGGGGGCTATAATTCACCCCTCCACTTT. V gene TRBV2 combines with J gene TRBJ1-6, with 8 bases aligning to TRBD1. The CDR3 totals 15 residues. The V segment lost 3 bases and the J segment 3 bases; nucleotides outside the gene matches: 1. The germline V gene has CDR1 SNHLY and CDR2 FYNNEI. Variable domain in full (rest from reference TRBV2 and TRBJ1-6): EPEVTQTPSHQVTQMGQEVILRCVPISNHLYFYWYRQILGQKVEFLVSFYNNEISEKSEIFDDQFSVERPDGSNFTLKIRSTKLEDSAMYFCASSDTGGYNSPLHFGNGTRLTVT.

The chain has TRBV6-6 and TRBJ1-2; TRBD1 matches at 10 bases. The germline V gene encodes CDR1 MNHNY and CDR2 SVGAGI (reference sequence). After removal of 3 bases from V and 10 bases from J, the junction contained 2 bases not matched to a gene. The CDR3 is 12 amino acids. Written as DNA, the CDR3 is TGTGCCAGCAGTTATGGGACAGGGGACTACACCTTC. It translates to CASSYGTGDYTF.

The J gene is TRBJ2-7, the V gene TRBV6-5; TRBD2 matches at 8 bases. This CDR3 is 16 amino acids long. Germline loops: CDR1 MNHEY, CDR2 SVGAGI. The V gene end was trimmed by 2 bases and the J gene end by 3 bases; junction bases not matched to a gene: 9. CDR3 residues: CASSYDWASGFYEQYF. The DNA of the CDR3 is TGTGCCAGCAGTTACGACTGGGCTAGCGGGTTCTACGAGCAGTACTTC.